The clone carrying this TCR beta chain appeared many times. Its antigen is unidentified. The CDR3 has 13 residues. Deletions cut 6 bases from V and 5 bases from J, with 13 bases between. Germline CDR1 and CDR2: LGHDT and YNNKEL (reference sequence). TCRdb analysed the RT-PCR reads with MiXCR anew, one entry per CDR3 protein. Among more than 400,000 distinct CDR3 sequences listed, approximately 7.3% were seen once. The sample comes from a study of response to subunit inactivated influenza vaccine. General study points: The authors suggested that few new T cells are recruited per seasonal influenza vaccination.

The chain uses TRBV3-1 and TRBJ2-5; no reliable D call. The origin of this receptor is a man aged 45 to 75 who received an inactivated influenza vaccine. The specimen was PBMCs from blood, collected roughly 24 months after vaccination. In nucleotides, the CDR3 is TGTGCCAGCAGTGGCAGTAGGGTGGAGACCCAGTACTTC. As protein: CASSGSRVETQYF.